These T cell receptor beta chains were read from a single sample in a study of cytomegalovirus exposure and HLA in healthy donors. Profiled with immunoSEQ multiplex PCR; TCRdb holds only in-frame clones, not every one. The table includes approximately 130,000 clones, around 77% detected once. Sequenced: PBMCs. The receptor source for this set is a man aged 50 to 59 in good health and CMV-seronegative. CDR3s include the opening cysteine and the closing phenylalanine or tryptophan. The D gene is left open where the match is weak.

CDR3,DNA,D,J,V
CATSRGGDTQYF,TGTGCCACCTCGCGTGGTGGAGATACGCAGTATTTT,-,TRBJ2-3,TRBV19
CASTATGTSGERKNIQYF,TGTGCCAGTACCGCCACCGGGACTAGCGGGGAAAGGAAAAACATTCAGTACTTC,TRBD2,TRBJ2-4,TRBV19
CASTTGDQPQHF,TGTGCCAGCACCACAGGGGATCAGCCCCAGCATTTT,TRBD1,TRBJ1-5,TRBV6-6
CASGQEDTQYF,TGCGCCAGCGGCCAGGAAGATACGCAGTATTTT,-,TRBJ2-3,TRBV10-1
CASSSTGGRETQYF,TGTGCCAGCAGTTCTACAGGGGGCAGGGAGACCCAGTACTTC,TRBD1,TRBJ2-5,TRBV27
CASSVDLAGPLGEQYF,TGTGCCAGCAGCGTAGATCTAGCGGGGCCTCTTGGGGAGCAGTACTTC,TRBD2,TRBJ2-7,TRBV9
CASSSPLSGANVLTF,TGTGCCAGCAGCTCTCCCCTCTCTGGGGCCAACGTCCTGACTTTC,-,TRBJ2-6,TRBV7-9
CAWSRGTNQPQHF,TGTGCCTGGAGCAGGGGTACCAATCAGCCCCAGCATTTT,-,TRBJ1-5,TRBV30
CASRMTGDLTDGNTIYF,TGTGCCAGCAGAATGACCGGCGATCTTACAGATGGAAACACCATATATTTT,-,TRBJ1-3,TRBV5-6
CASSQESARVNTEAFF,TGTGCCAGCAGCCAAGAAAGCGCCAGGGTGAACACTGAAGCTTTCTTT,-,TRBJ1-1,TRBV4-2
CASSPSGNTGELFF,TGTGCCAGCAGCCCCTCGGGTAACACCGGGGAGCTGTTTTTT,-,TRBJ2-2,TRBV7-9
CASSYIRGGETQYF,TGTGCCAGCAGTTACATCCGGGGTGGGGAGACCCAGTACTTC,-,TRBJ2-5,TRBV6-5
CASSQGTRLVYEQYF,TGTGCCAGCAGCCAAGGGACTAGACTTGTCTACGAGCAGTACTTC,TRBD2,TRBJ2-7,TRBV4-2
CASSLRLAGASTDTQYF,TGTGCCAGCAGCTTGAGGCTAGCGGGAGCAAGCACAGATACGCAGTATTTT,TRBD2,TRBJ2-3,TRBV5-6
CASSVAGGYNEQFF,TGTGCCAGCAGTGTGGCGGGGGGTTACAATGAGCAGTTCTTC,TRBD2,TRBJ2-1,TRBV6-1
CAISGKTGTGGEKAYEQYF,TGTGCCATCAGTGGAAAGACCGGGACAGGGGGCGAAAAGGCCTACGAGCAGTACTTC,TRBD1,TRBJ2-7,TRBV10-3
CAISESGGDTGELFF,TGTGCCATCAGTGAGTCGGGAGGGGATACCGGGGAGCTGTTTTTT,TRBD2,TRBJ2-2,TRBV10-3
CASGQGFAGANVLTF,TGTGCCAGTGGACAGGGGTTTGCTGGGGCCAACGTCCTGACTTTC,TRBD1,TRBJ2-6,TRBV6-1
CSARQGNTIYF,TGCAGTGCTAGACAGGGAAACACCATATATTTT,-,TRBJ1-3,TRBV20-1
CASSGGLAPSTDTQYF,TGTGCCAGCAGCGGAGGACTAGCGCCTAGCACAGATACGCAGTATTTT,TRBD2,TRBJ2-3,TRBV5-4
CASSPGTANTGELFF,TGTGCCAGCAGCCCCGGGACAGCGAACACCGGGGAGCTGTTTTTT,TRBD1,TRBJ2-2,TRBV6-5
CAWRMGLAQRYNEQFF,TGTGCCTGGAGGATGGGACTAGCGCAGCGGTACAATGAGCAGTTCTTC,TRBD2,TRBJ2-1,TRBV30
CASSLRTGRGVTEAFF,TGTGCCAGCAGCTTAAGGACAGGGAGGGGAGTAACTGAAGCTTTCTTT,TRBD1,TRBJ1-1,TRBV7-2
CASMTGASGANVLTF,TGCGCCAGCATGACAGGGGCCTCTGGGGCCAACGTCCTGACTTTC,TRBD1,TRBJ2-6,TRBV5-1
CASSLSGSQETQYF,TGCGCCAGCAGCTTATCAGGGTCCCAAGAGACCCAGTACTTC,-,TRBJ2-5,TRBV5-1
CARSPGRGAGDYEQYF,TGTGCCAGAAGCCCCGGTAGGGGAGCGGGAGACTACGAGCAGTACTTC,TRBD2,TRBJ2-7,TRBV5-3